The 3 T cell receptor beta chains in this list originate from one sample, sequenced in a study of early T cells in non-severe SARS-CoV-2 infection. TCRdb re-derived calls from the 5' RACE reads in MiXCR, one entry per CDR3 protein. The top ten clones hold roughly a sixth of a sample with 45,000 to 75,000 distinct CDR3 sequences, about 8.9% of them seen once. The sample taken for sequencing was whole blood. The receptors derive from an adult who was a healthcare worker with PCR-confirmed SARS-CoV-2 infection or an uninfected control (not recorded which).

This clonotype was found a few times. The chain combines TRBV3-1 with TRBJ2-3; maybe TRBD2 (6 bases). V was clipped by 0 bases and J by 4 bases, with 11 bases between them. Germline V gene lookup returns CDR1 LGHDT and CDR2 YNNKEL (reference sequence). This CDR3 is built from 15 residues. The CDR3 region has the DNA TGTGCCAGCAGCCAAGAATACGGGGGAGCAGATACGCAGTATTTT. It yields the protein CASSQEYGGADTQYF.

At least ten counts were recorded for this clonotype. This chain links TRBV9 with TRBJ2-7; D is ambiguous. V was clipped by 4 bases and J by 3 bases, with 2 bases between them. CDR3 length: 10 residues. CDR1 and CDR2 (germline): SGDLS, YYNGEE. The CDR3 is CASSRYEQYF. The CDR3 nucleotides read TGTGCCAGCAGCCGCTACGAGCAGTACTTC.

This clonotype was seen a handful of times. The chain has TRBV6-6 and TRBJ1-3; D gene unclear. The CDR3 is 12 residues long. V dropped 9 bases and J dropped 0 bases, with 6 bases sitting between them. The V gene's germline CDR1 is MNHNY and CDR2 SVGAGI (reference sequence). The CDR3 DNA is TGTGCCAGTACAGTCTCTGGAAACACCATATATTTT. Translated, it gives CASTVSGNTIYF.